This TCR beta chain was identified during a study of shared clonotypes between healthy human individuals. Roughly 200 ng DNA, 30,000 or so T cell genomes, went into each sorted-subset replicate PCR. TCRdb's copy holds only in-frame clones and misses some; the assay was immunoSEQ multiplex PCR. This table has about 870,000 clones, 85% to 95% appearing once. The germline V and J ends were trimmed by 6 bases and 0 bases, with 9 bases remaining between them. Germline CDR1 reads LNHDA; CDR2 reads SQIVND (reference sequence). The CDR3 spans 13 residues. Positive CCR7 selection of CD45RO-negative cells yielded the naive CD8 cells, and terminally differentiated effector memory CD45RA+ cells were excluded.

What was sequenced was naive CD8+ T cells sorted from blood. This sequence joins TRBV19 and TRBJ2-7; TRBD1 or TRBD2 may be the D gene (5 bases each). The clonotype was recovered from a man between 25 and 39 years old in good health. DNA for the CDR3: TGTGCCAGTAGCGGGACGGCCTCCTACGAGCAGTACTTC. It is translated as CASSGTASYEQYF.